Listed here are 16 T cell receptor beta chains from one sample, sequenced in a study of blood T cells in healthy people across ages. Primed by a sample-barcoded 5' primer and a J-beta primer mix, a second PCR proceeded for 7 to 11 cycles. TCRdb reanalysed the 5' RACE reads using MiXCR and keeps one entry per CDR3 protein. The sample consists of around 670,000 distinct CDR3 sequences, less than 35% of them appearing once. Sequencing used blood. The receptors shown here come from a woman over 75 in good health.

This clonotype was seen a handful of times. This chain joins TRBV11-3 and TRBJ1-4; 9 bases align to TRBD1. Germline values: CDR1 SGHNT, CDR2 YENEEA. The J segment lost 2 bases and the V segment lost 7 bases, leaving 5 bases of the junction unmatched. The CDR3 consists of 15 residues. Here the CDR3 reads CASTHRGRTNEKLFF. The DNA for the CDR3 is TGTGCCAGCACCCACAGGGGGCGGACTAATGAAAAACTGTTTTTT.

Remarks on this clonotype: At one of its ends the junction is not consistent with the germline gene, which may arise from a read error. V and J are TRBV10-3 and TRBJ2-1, with 8 bases matching TRBD2. In germline, CDR1 is ENHRY, CDR2 SYGVKD. CDR3 length: 16 residues. The CDR3 region is CAIAESSGGHYNERYF. The CDR3 DNA is TGTGCCATCGCCGAGTCGAGCGGGGGTCACTACAATGAGCGGTACTTC.

Points on this clonotype: A much larger clone lies a single base off, so this may be a read error. The chain carries TRBV5-6 and TRBJ2-7, with a tentative D call TRBD2 (7 bases). Germline V lookup: CDR1 SGHDT, CDR2 YYEEEE. Trimming removed 2 bases from V and 12 bases from J, with 27 bases in between. There are 16 residues in the CDR3. CDR3 in amino acids: CASSFEVGGPKNIRYF. The CDR3 DNA reads TGTGCCAGCAGCTTTGAAGTGGGGGGGCCCAAAAACATTCGGTACTTC.

Turning to this clonotype: A much larger clone differs from this one at a single base, so this may be a read error. The chain uses TRBV11-2 and TRBJ2-1; D is unclear. Germline V gene sequence: CDR1 SGHAT, CDR2 FQNNGV. CDR3 size: 13 residues. The CDR3 is CAGSRQPVNEQFF. The CDR3 coding sequence is TGTGCCGGCAGCCGCCAACCAGTGAATGAGCAGTTCTTC.

This clonotype came up many times. This chain uses TRBV6-1 with TRBJ2-7; D remains ambiguous. The CDR3 is 16 amino acids. Trimming took off 3 bases at V and 1 base at J, with 16 bases between the two ends. Germline V gene data show CDR1 as MNHNS and CDR2 as SASEGT. The CDR3 DNA reads TGTGCCAGCAGTGATAGGGCCGCGAGGCAGTCCTACGAGCAGTACTTC. It codes for CASSDRAARQSYEQYF.

This clonotype was observed a handful of times. The rearrangement links TRBV12-3 or TRBV12-4 to TRBJ1-1; TRBD1 aligns across 7 bases. The trim removed 4 bases at V and 0 bases at J, leaving 5 bases unmatched. The CDR3 length is 15 residues. CDR3 sequence reads: CASSSGQHMNTEAFF. CDR3 in DNA: TGTGCCAGCAGTTCGGGACAGCACATGAACACTGAAGCTTTCTTT.

Note on this clonotype: This may arise from a read error, as a much more abundant clone is one base away. The rearrangement links TRBV5-1 to TRBJ2-3, with D possibly matching TRBD1 (6 bases). This CDR3 contains 14 residues. Trimming removed 3 bases from V and 3 bases from J, with 11 bases in between. Per germline, CDR1 SGHRS and CDR2 YFSETQ. CDR3 region: CASSWTAGTDTQYF. In nucleotides, the CDR3 is TGCGCCAGCAGCTGGACAGCCGGGACAGATACGCAGTATTTT.

This clonotype was counted ten times or more. This sequence joins TRBV6-1 and TRBJ1-2; no firm D call. The CDR3 sequence is 12 residues long. Germline values: CDR1 MNHNS, CDR2 SASEGT. V lost 3 bases and J lost 7, with 9 bases in between. The CDR3: CASSDFEGGYTF. CDR3 DNA: TGTGCCAGCAGTGACTTTGAGGGTGGCTACACCTTC.

This clonotype has at least ten counts. V and J are TRBV11-2 and TRBJ1-2; D ambiguous. The CDR3 runs 15 residues. From germline, CDR1 is SGHAT and CDR2 FQNNGV. The ends were cut back, 3 bases at V and 5 bases at J, with 16 bases in the middle. The CDR3 protein is CASSLTPQGDYGYTF. The CDR3, as DNA: TGTGCCAGCAGCTTGACCCCACAAGGCGATTATGGCTACACCTTC.

This clonotype has just a few counts. The chain couples TRBV27 to TRBJ1-1; a possible D gene is TRBD1 (6 bases). There are 15 residues in the CDR3. Trimming left V 3 bases short and J 1 base short, with 12 bases between. Germline CDR1 reads MNHEY; CDR2 reads SMNVEV (reference sequence). The CDR3 spells CASSFGSGANTEAFF. CDR3 bases: TGTGCCAGCAGTTTCGGGTCAGGGGCGAACACTGAAGCTTTCTTT.

This sequence joins TRBV27 and TRBJ1-1; maybe TRBD1 (6 bases). The CDR3 loop spans 11 amino acids. The ends were cut back, 6 bases at V and 8 bases at J, with 10 bases in the middle. The germline V gene encodes CDR1 MNHEY and CDR2 SMNVEV (reference sequence). The chain's CDR3 is CASRTDREAFF. For the CDR3, the DNA is TGTGCCAGCAGGACTGACAGGGAAGCTTTCTTT.

This clonotype was counted only a few times. This may stem from a read error, because a much larger clone lies one nucleotide away. The rearrangement uses TRBV12-3 or TRBV12-4 and TRBJ2-7; possibly TRBD2 for D (6 bases). The CDR3 extends over 15 amino acids. Trimming cost V 3 bases and J 6 bases, with 18 bases left between them. CDR3 nucleotide sequence: TGTGCCAGCAGTTTGGGCGGGACTGGTGTCGGCGAGCAGTACTTC. Translated, it gives CASSLGGTGVGEQYF.

This clonotype was observed many times. This rearrangement joins TRBV20-1 to TRBJ2-1, with TRBD1 matching 11 bases. Germline CDR1 reads DFQATT; CDR2 reads SNEGSKA (reference sequence). This CDR3 comprises 14 residues. Losses at the gene ends were 4 bases for V and 3 bases for J; bases not matched to a gene: 2. The chain's CDR3 is CSAMGQGDYNEQFF. The CDR3 DNA follows: TGCAGTGCTATGGGACAGGGGGACTACAATGAGCAGTTCTTC.

With respect to this clonotype: Given a much more abundant clone one base away, this may be a read error. This rearrangement joins TRBV5-1 to TRBJ2-5, with D possibly TRBD1 on 6 matching bases. Trimming left V 7 bases short and J 1 base short, with 11 bases between. CDR1 and CDR2 (germline): SGHRS, YFSETQ. The CDR3 covers 13 residues. CDR3 sequence (DNA): TGCGCCAGCGGGAGACAGGTCCAAGAGACCCAGTACTTC. Protein sequence: CASGRQVQETQYF.

V is TRBV12-3 or TRBV12-4 and J is TRBJ1-2, with D possibly matching TRBD1 (5 bases). Trimming removed 6 bases at V and 4 bases at J, with 15 bases between. The CDR3 has 14 amino acids. The CDR3 loop reads CASRGVGTFYGYTF. In nucleotides, the CDR3 is TGTGCCAGCAGGGGGGTAGGGACGTTCTATGGCTACACCTTC.

Comments on this clonotype: A clone one base away is much larger, so this may be a read error. V gene TRBV7-2 combines with J gene TRBJ2-1, with TRBD2 matching 10 bases. Germline V gene lookup returns CDR1 SGHTA and CDR2 FQGNSA. There are 16 residues in the CDR3. For the CDR3, the DNA is TGTGCCAGCAGCTTAGGGAGCGGGGGGGCGGTCAATGAGCGGTTCTTC. It is translated as CASSLGSGGAVNERFF.